What follows are 11 T cell receptor beta chains derived from one specimen sequenced in a study of T cells in Graves' hyperthyroidism and ophthalmopathy. The source material, RNA transcripts, was used to amplify TCR beta CDR3 regions. Researchers ran a first-round RT-PCR on the TCR CDR3 using the HTBI primer set. Via MiXCR, TCRdb re-called the multiplex PCR reads, giving one row per CDR3 protein. Here the sample spans approximately 640,000 distinct CDR3 sequences, around 16% being singletons. Sequenced: blood. Receptors originate from a woman in her twenties or thirties with Graves' hyperthyroidism.

In this sample, this clonotype turned up many times. The chain joins TRBV3-1 to TRBJ2-1, with 9 positions matching TRBD2. The ends lost 4 bases at V and 11 bases at J; junction bases unmatched: 12. This CDR3 spans 15 amino acids. The germline V gene encodes CDR1 LGHDT and CDR2 YNNKEL (reference sequence). CDR3 sequence: CASSPQTGLARKQFF. CDR3 DNA sequence: TGTGCCAGCAGCCCTCAGACGGGACTAGCCCGCAAGCAGTTCTTC.

Ten or more counts support this clonotype. This sequence joins TRBV3-1 and TRBJ1-2, with a weak D call TRBD1 (5 bases). The germline CDR1 and CDR2 sequences are LGHDT and YNNKEL (reference sequence). Trimming pared 1 base from V and 3 bases from J, leaving 6 bases between. The CDR3 sequence is 13 residues long. Here the CDR3 DNA reads TGTGCCAGCAGCCAAGCGGGGGACTATGGCTACACCTTC. This encodes CASSQAGDYGYTF.

The chain combines TRBV4-3 with TRBJ2-7; weak D call: TRBD1 (5 bases). With 0 bases removed from V and 5 bases from J, the gap between germline ends came to 14 bases. CDR1 and CDR2 (germline): LGHNA, YSLEER. CDR3 length equals 15 residues. The CDR3 reads CASSQDFQGSDEQYF. The CDR3 DNA follows: TGCGCCAGCAGCCAAGATTTCCAGGGATCGGACGAGCAGTACTTC.

The sample holds a few counts of this clonotype. This chain joins TRBV5-4 and TRBJ2-3, with 8 nucleotides matching TRBD2. The junction had 12 bases not matched to a gene; V was cut back by 4 bases and J by 2 bases. This CDR3 is 17 amino acids long. Germline V gene sequence: CDR1 SGHNT, CDR2 YYREEE (reference sequence). As DNA, the CDR3 is TGTGCCAGCAGCCAAGTAGCGGGAAGGCGCGTCACAGATACGCAGTATTTT. It specifies CASSQVAGRRVTDTQYF.

This clonotype came up many times. The CDR3: CATSDLGQAGHNEQFF. The CDR3 coding sequence is TGTGCCACCAGTGACCTGGGACAGGCCGGACACAATGAGCAGTTCTTC. The chain couples TRBV24-1 to TRBJ2-1; 8 bases agree with TRBD1. This CDR3 contains 16 residues. V shed 4 bases, J shed 5 bases, and the junction held 9 bases outside the gene matches. Germline CDR1 and CDR2: KGHDR and SFDVKD.

This clonotype was seen at least ten times. The V call is TRBV11-2, the J call TRBJ2-7; D ambiguous. Per the germline V gene, CDR1 is SGHAT and CDR2 is FQNNGV. V was cut by 1 base and J by 6 bases, with 7 bases left in between. The CDR3 contains 12 residues. CDR3 nucleotides: TGTGCCAGCAGCTTAGTACGTACCGAGCAGTACTTC. Translated: CASSLVRTEQYF. The variable domain in full, with the rest retrieved from reference TRBV11-2 and TRBJ2-7, is EAGVAQSPRYKIIEKRQSVAFWCNPISGHATLYWYQQILGQGPKLLIQFQNNGVVDDSQLPKDRFSAERLKGVDSTLKIQPAKLEDSAVYLCASSLVRTEQYFGPGTRLTVT.

In its sample, this clonotype was seen many times. The rearrangement links TRBV18 to TRBJ2-5; TRBD1 aligns across 7 bases. The CDR3 runs to 14 residues. The J segment lost 4 bases and the V segment lost 6 bases, leaving 8 bases of the junction unmatched. Per the germline V gene, CDR1 is KGHSH and CDR2 is LQKENI. For the CDR3, the DNA is TGTGCCAGCTCGCATAACAGGGGCCGAGAGACCCAGTACTTC. It translates to CASSHNRGRETQYF. Variable domain in full (rest from reference TRBV18 and TRBJ2-5): NAGVMQNPRHLVRRRGQEARLRCSPMKGHSHVYWYRQLPEEGLKFMVYLQKENIIDESGMPKERFSAEFPKEGPSILRIQQVVRGDSAAYFCASSHNRGRETQYFGPGTRLLVL.

At least ten counts were recorded for this clonotype. The chain is built from TRBV18 and TRBJ2-7; unclear D gene. This CDR3 region has 14 residues. V gave up 2 bases and J gave up 2 bases, with 10 bases separating them. Germline CDR1 and CDR2: KGHSH and LQKENI. CDR3 amino acids: CASSPGLLPYEQYF. The CDR3 region has the DNA TGTGCCAGCTCACCAGGGCTGCTCCCCTACGAGCAGTACTTC.

This clonotype has a count of ten or more. V is TRBV7-9 and J is TRBJ2-7; 7 nucleotides match TRBD2. Germline V gene sequence: CDR1 SEHNR, CDR2 FQNEAQ (reference sequence). CDR3 length equals 15 residues. With 1 base clipped from V and 4 bases from J, the junction kept 7 bases outside the gene matches. CDR3 loop: CASSLGTSGNYEQYF. The CDR3 region has the DNA TGTGCCAGCAGCTTAGGTACCAGCGGGAATTACGAGCAGTACTTC.

The sample holds many counts of this clonotype. This chain links TRBV20-1 with TRBJ2-5; D is undetermined. V was pared by 5 bases and J by 4 bases, with 5 bases between. From germline, CDR1 is DFQATT and CDR2 SNEGSKA (reference sequence). This CDR3 is 10 amino acids long. The CDR3 sequence: CSASTETQYF. CDR3 DNA sequence: TGCAGTGCTTCGACAGAGACCCAGTACTTC.

This clonotype has ten or more counts. The chain combines TRBV12-3 or TRBV12-4 with TRBJ1-1; D gene uncertain. The germline V and J ends were trimmed by 8 bases and 10 bases, with 11 bases remaining between them. This CDR3 is 10 amino acids long. DNA for the CDR3: TGTGCCAGCCTACCGCTTCCAGCTTTCTTT. As protein: CASLPLPAFF.